Sequencing of this T cell receptor (beta chain) was carried out in a study of spatial heterogeneity in lung cancer. Study-wide background: Sequenced were any available follow-up PBMC samples, which had been obtained a median of roughly 2 years after resection.

Each CDR3 protein is one row after TCRdb ran MiXCR on the 5' RACE reads. The sample lists about 45,000 distinct CDR3 sequences, 20% to 25% occurring once. Time point reported: blood at routine non-recurrence follow-up after resection. The V gene end was trimmed by 6 bases and the J gene end by 8 bases; junction bases not matched to a gene: 10. The CDR3 length is 13 residues. Source: PBMCs, taken at follow-up. The chain links TRBV12-3 or TRBV12-4 to TRBJ2-7, with 7 bases matching TRBD2. The TCR sequence derives from a female donor with early-stage non-small cell lung cancer. This CDR3 is CASSHSAGVQQYF. The CDR3 DNA follows: TGTGCCAGCAGCCATTCCGCGGGAGTTCAGCAGTACTTC.